The clone carrying this T cell receptor beta chain showed up just a few times. This sample was included in a study of glioma-infiltrating T cells. CDR3 length equals 14 residues. Trimming took 1 base from V and 4 from J, leaving 13 bases between them. Germline-derived CDR1 and CDR2 are DFQATT and SNEGSKA (reference sequence). Using RNA template, CDR3s of TCR alpha and beta were amplified with iRepertoire arm-PCR. TCRdb re-called the multiplex PCR reads through MiXCR, storing one row per CDR3 protein. In the table there are a few hundred thousand distinct CDR3 sequences, roughly 41% of which are singletons.

Sequencing was done on a sample of glioma tissue, nonneoplastic brain tissue, or PBMCs (not recorded which). This receptor was taken from a human donor with low-grade glioma or glioblastoma, undergoing nonglioma brain surgery, or in good health (not recorded which). The J gene is TRBJ1-1, the V gene TRBV20-1; D gene ambiguous. The CDR3 nucleotides are TGCAGTGCTAGAGCTCTGTATACGACCACTGAAGCTTTCTTT. Its protein product is CSARALYTTTEAFF.